The clone carrying this TCR beta chain was counted ten times or more. The antigen is unknown. The sample comes from a study of Graves' ophthalmopathy and Graves' hyperthyroidism. Findings and limits, study-wide: Classification of ophthalmopathy versus stable hyperthyroidism by a 13-signature model yielded 85% to 90% sensitivity and about 81% specificity. The study's model predicted ophthalmopathy progression at 65% to 71% sensitivity and almost 75% specificity.

TCR beta CDR3 regions were amplified from RNA transcripts. Second-round multiplex PCR came after a first-round RT-PCR that employed HTBI primers. TCRdb ran MiXCR on the multiplex PCR reads and lists one entry per CDR3 protein. The table shows some 390,000 distinct CDR3 sequences, with approximately 20% occurring only once. Excluded were patients with other autoimmune diseases, uncontrolled infections, pregnancy or lactation. Diagnosis relied on clinical symptoms, serum thyroxine, TRAb, thyroid ultrasound and orbital computed tomography. The sequence was obtained from a woman younger than 30 with Graves' ophthalmopathy. The sample taken for sequencing was peripheral blood.

The CDR3 nucleotides read TGTGCTAGTGGTTTGTTCCCCGGGACAGCAGCTAACTATGGCTACACCTTC. This sequence encodes CASGLFPGTAANYGYTF. The rearrangement joins TRBV12-5 to TRBJ1-2; 7 nucleotides align to TRBD1. Germline-derived CDR1 and CDR2 are LGHNT and FRNRAP. V gave up 2 bases and J gave up 0 bases; unmatched junction bases: 9. The CDR3 totals 17 residues. Filled out from reference TRBV12-5 and TRBJ1-2, the complete variable domain reads DARVTQTPRHKVTEMGQEVTMRCQPILGHNTVFWYRQTMMQGLELLAYFRNRAPLDDSGMPKDRFSAEMPDATLATLKIQPSEPRDSAVYFCASGLFPGTAANYGYTFGSGTRLTVV.